The T cell receptor (beta chain) under discussion was sequenced for a study of shared T cell receptors in the human thymus. The V gene lost 0 bases and the J gene lost 4 bases, with 18 bases spanning the gap. CDR1 is MNHNS, CDR2 SASEGT, per germline. The CDR3 length is 17 residues. The assay was immunoSEQ multiplex PCR, and TCRdb's table has in-frame clones only and misses some. This table holds 500,000 to 850,000 clones, roughly 86% found once. In addition, the sample was reused for a study of human thymus T cells. That source notes: The people who donated were healthy Finnish babies having corrective surgery for congenital heart defects. Thymic tissue was derived from resections collected during corrective heart surgery. Related research reported highly overlapping thymic repertoires among unrelated individuals.

V and J are TRBV6-1 and TRBJ1-1; D unclear. The sample taken for sequencing was thymocytes. This receptor was taken from a boy younger than two with a congenital heart defect. For the CDR3, the DNA is TGTGCCAGCAGTGAAGCGCTTCTCAGGCCGAGGGCCACTGAAGCTTTCTTT. Its translation is CASSEALLRPRATEAFF.